These 18 T cell receptor beta chains were sequenced from one sample in a study of molecular identifiers for immune sequencing clone quantification. TCRdb re-called the PCR reads with MiXCR, one entry per CDR3 protein. The repertoire holds about 640,000 distinct CDR3 sequences, with 20% as singletons. The sample was naive CD8+ T cells from blood, with Jurkat cell RNA spiked in. The subset denotes: FACS-sorted CD8+CD4-CCR7+CD45RA+ naive T cells. Receptors originate from a human donor in good health. Some libraries in this study had Jurkat cell RNA spiked in.

This chain links TRBV3-1 with TRBJ2-7; 7 bases line up with TRBD2. CDR1 LGHDT and CDR2 YNNKEL come from the germline V gene (reference sequence). CDR3 length: 16 residues. The V segment lost 5 bases and the J segment 4 bases; nucleotides outside the gene matches: 14. The CDR3 sequence: CASSGPRLAGGYEQYF. CDR3 DNA sequence: TGTGCCAGCAGCGGACCTCGACTAGCTGGTGGATACGAGCAGTACTTC.

This clonotype was picked up many times. V is TRBV28 and J is TRBJ2-5; 13 nucleotides align to TRBD2. Germline CDR1 MDHEN, CDR2 SYDVKM. Germline trimming cut 7 bases from V and 4 bases from J; bases unmatched to any gene: 6. The CDR3 is 15 residues long. The CDR3, as DNA: TGTGCCAGCACCGGACTAGCGGGAGTCTCAGAGACCCAGTACTTC. It encodes CASTGLAGVSETQYF. Filled out from reference TRBV28 and TRBJ2-5, the complete variable domain reads DVKVTQSSRYLVKRTGEKVFLECVQDMDHENMFWYRQDPGLGLRLIYFSYDVKMKEKGDIPEGYSVSREKKERFSLILESASTNQTSMYLCASTGLAGVSETQYFGPGTRLLVL.

This clonotype was observed many times. This chain links TRBV6-6 with TRBJ2-2, with 7 bases identical to TRBD2. Germline V gene lookup returns CDR1 MNHNY and CDR2 SVGAGI (reference sequence). The V gene end was trimmed by 2 bases and the J gene end by 3 bases; junction bases not matched to a gene: 6. This CDR3 region has 16 residues. CDR3 amino acids: CASSYPSGAYTGELFF. In DNA, the CDR3 is TGTGCCAGCAGTTACCCTAGCGGTGCTTACACCGGGGAGCTGTTTTTT.

In this sample, this clonotype turned up many times. The chain carries TRBV7-9 and TRBJ1-4; D is possibly TRBD1 (5 bases). Germline assignment: CDR1 SEHNR and CDR2 FQNEAQ (reference sequence). This CDR3 comprises 17 residues. V lost 3 bases and J lost 1, with 15 bases in between. Written as DNA, the CDR3 is TGTGCCAGCAGCTTCGCAGGGTTGGTTATAACTAATGAAAAACTGTTTTTT. This translates into CASSFAGLVITNEKLFF.

The V call is TRBV19, the J call TRBJ2-2, with D tentatively TRBD2 (6 bases). The CDR3 is made up of 13 amino acids. The germline V gene has CDR1 LNHDA and CDR2 SQIVND (reference sequence). Trimming pared 9 bases from V and 5 bases from J, leaving 13 bases between. CDR3 bases: TGTGCCAGCAGCGGGCGCATGACCGGGGAGCTGTTTTTT. Amino acids: CASSGRMTGELFF.

This clonotype was recorded many times. The CDR3 reads CATSDSPRYGENTDTQYF. As DNA, the CDR3 is TGTGCCACCAGTGATTCCCCCCGTTACGGAGAGAACACAGATACGCAGTATTTT. This chain joins TRBV24-1 and TRBJ2-3; D is unclear. Per the germline V gene, CDR1 is KGHDR and CDR2 is SFDVKD. The CDR3 has 18 amino acids. Trimming left V 2 bases short and J 2 bases short, with 19 bases between.

Note on this clonotype: At one end the junction does not follow the germline gene, possibly because of a read error. The chain recombines TRBV20-1 with TRBJ2-5; 12 bases match TRBD2. Germline V gene lookup returns CDR1 DFQATT and CDR2 SNEGSKA (reference sequence). CDR3 length equals 15 residues. CDR3 sequence reads: CSAGDRLAGVRTQYF. The CDR3 DNA reads as TGCAGTGCTGGAGATCGACTAGCGGGAGTTAGGACCCAGTACTTC.

This clonotype appeared many times. V usage is TRBV7-9 and J usage is TRBJ2-5; 13 nucleotides line up with TRBD2. With V trimmed by 5 bases and J by 3 bases, 3 bases remained unmatched. CDR1 SEHNR and CDR2 FQNEAQ come from the germline V gene (reference sequence). The CDR3 runs 15 residues. Here the CDR3 reads CASSMGLAGKETQYF. CDR3 DNA sequence: TGTGCCAGCAGCATGGGACTAGCGGGGAAAGAGACCCAGTACTTC.

This clonotype came up many times. The chain has TRBV7-2 and TRBJ2-1; a possible D gene is TRBD2 (6 bases). Trimming stripped 2 bases from V and 0 bases from J, with 17 bases between. Germline V lookup: CDR1 SGHTA, CDR2 FQGNSA. The CDR3 totals 18 residues. The CDR3 DNA reads as TGTGCCAGCAGCTTAAACTTAATTAGCGGTTTCTCCTACAATGAGCAGTTCTTC. It encodes CASSLNLISGFSYNEQFF.

This clonotype was counted only a few times. The chain has TRBV6-1 and TRBJ2-1; perhaps TRBD1 as D (6 bases). The CDR3 covers 13 residues. The ends were cut back, 2 bases at V and 10 bases at J, with 12 bases in the middle. Germline V gene data show CDR1 as MNHNS and CDR2 as SASEGT. The DNA for the CDR3 is TGTGCCAGCAGTGAAAGGGGGTTCGGGGAGCAGTTCTTC. This gives the protein CASSERGFGEQFF.

The sample holds many counts of this clonotype. The chain is built from TRBV5-1 and TRBJ2-5; D tentatively reads TRBD1 or TRBD2 (6 bases each). Germline V CDR1 and CDR2: SGHRS, YFSETQ. This CDR3 has 15 residues. The ends were cut back, 3 bases at V and 2 bases at J, with 14 bases in the middle. CDR3 region: CASSWGAGTQETQYF. CDR3 nucleotide sequence: TGCGCCAGCAGCTGGGGGGCGGGGACGCAAGAGACCCAGTACTTC.

Concerning this clonotype itself: Likely a read error: the CDR3 ends without its conserved phenylalanine or tryptophan. The rearrangement joins TRBV6-2 or TRBV6-3 to TRBJ1-4, with 7 bases that match TRBD1. CDR1 MNHEY and CDR2 SVGEGT come from the germline V gene. The trim removed 5 bases at V and 13 bases at J, leaving 7 bases unmatched. CDR3 length: 12 amino acids. Here the CDR3 reads CASSARDRRLFL. The CDR3 nucleotides read TGTGCCAGCAGTGCCAGGGACAGACGACTGTTTCTT.

This clonotype was observed a few times. This sequence joins TRBV20-1 and TRBJ1-4; D remains ambiguous. The CDR3 loop spans 10 amino acids. CDR1 and CDR2 from the germline V gene are DFQATT and SNEGSKA (reference sequence). Trimming shortened V by 3 bases and J by 14 bases, and 10 bases separated the two germline ends. The CDR3 bases are TGCAGTGCTAGTAGAGGTCTCCTGTTTTTT. As protein: CSASRGLLFF.

This clonotype has at least ten counts. The chain is built from TRBV2 and TRBJ2-7; D not certain. There are 12 residues in the CDR3. V lost 4 bases and J 6 bases, leaving 10 bases between the germline ends. Per germline, CDR1 SNHLY and CDR2 FYNNEI. CDR3 loop: CASSGTFGEQYF. The CDR3, as DNA: TGTGCCAGCAGTGGGACCTTCGGCGAGCAGTACTTC.

This clonotype was counted at least ten times. Written as DNA, the CDR3 is TGTGCCAGCAGCTTAGTCAGCGGACGGAACACTGAAGCTTTCTTT. It yields the protein CASSLVSGRNTEAFF. This rearrangement joins TRBV7-9 to TRBJ1-1; D is undetermined. The CDR3 is 15 residues long. Deletions cut 1 base from V and 1 base from J, with 10 bases between. CDR1 is SEHNR, CDR2 FQNEAQ, per germline (reference sequence).

This clonotype was recorded many times. V is TRBV5-4 and J is TRBJ2-7; TRBD1 matches 8 bases. V gave up 1 base and J gave up 5 bases; unmatched junction bases: 5. The CDR3 is made up of 14 amino acids. Germline CDR1 is SGHNT and CDR2 is YYREEE (reference sequence). Here the CDR3 DNA reads TGTGCCAGCAGCTTGCGCCCAGGGGGCCACGAGCAGTACTTC. Amino acid sequence: CASSLRPGGHEQYF. Filled out from reference TRBV5-4 and TRBJ2-7, the complete variable domain reads ETGVTQSPTHLIKTRGQQVTLRCSSQSGHNTVSWYQQALGQGPQFIFQYYREEENGRGNFPPRFSGLQFPNYSSELNVNALELDDSALYLCASSLRPGGHEQYFGPGTRLTVT.

This clonotype was recorded many times. CDR3 in amino acids: CASTFAGDTQYF. CDR3 bases: TGTGCCAGCACCTTTGCTGGAGATACGCAGTATTTT. The chain is built from TRBV12-3 or TRBV12-4 and TRBJ2-3; D remains ambiguous. The V end lost 7 bases, the J end lost 5 bases, and 10 bases lay between the germline ends. CDR3 length: 12 amino acids.

This clonotype was seen at least ten times. V is TRBV9 and J is TRBJ2-7; 10 nucleotides line up with TRBD2. CDR1 is SGDLS, CDR2 YYNGEE, per germline. This CDR3 contains 16 residues. J lost 3 bases, V lost 4 bases, and 10 bases had no gene match. CDR3 amino acids: CASSSLAGEGYYEQYF. CDR3 DNA sequence: TGTGCCAGCAGCAGTCTAGCGGGAGAGGGTTACTACGAGCAGTACTTC. The whole variable domain, remainder taken from reference TRBV9 and TRBJ2-7, is DSGVTQTPKHLITATGQRVTLRCSPRSGDLSVYWYQQSLDQGLQFLIQYYNGEERAKGNILERFSAQQFPDLHSELNLSSLELGDSALYFCASSSLAGEGYYEQYFGPGTRLTVT.